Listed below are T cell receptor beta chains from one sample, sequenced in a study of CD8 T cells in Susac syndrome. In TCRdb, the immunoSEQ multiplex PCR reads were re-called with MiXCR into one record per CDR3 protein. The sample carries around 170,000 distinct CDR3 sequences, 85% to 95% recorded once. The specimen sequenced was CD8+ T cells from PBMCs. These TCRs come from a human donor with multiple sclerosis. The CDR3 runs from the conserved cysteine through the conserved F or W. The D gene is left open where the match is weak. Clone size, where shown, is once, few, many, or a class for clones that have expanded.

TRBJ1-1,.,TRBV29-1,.,TGCAGCGTTGACCCTTGGGGGGCTGAGGACACTGAAGCTTTCTTT,CSVDPWGAEDTEAFF
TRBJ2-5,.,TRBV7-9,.,TGTGCCAGCAGCTTAGGGTCAGGGAGACAAGAGACCCAGTACTTC,CASSLGSGRQETQYF
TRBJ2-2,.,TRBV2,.,TGTGCCAGCAGGGCCCGCACCGGGGAGCTGTTTTTT,CASRARTGELFF
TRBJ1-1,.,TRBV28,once,TGTGCCAGCAGTTGGGACACTGAAGCTTTCTTT,CASSWDTEAFF
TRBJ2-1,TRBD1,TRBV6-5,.,TGTGCCAGCAGCCACGGACAGGGGGGAAACGTGGAGTTCTTC,CASSHGQGGNVEFF
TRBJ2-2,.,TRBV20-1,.,TGCAGTGCTAGCAGCGATCCCGGGGAGCTGTTTTTT,CSASSDPGELFF
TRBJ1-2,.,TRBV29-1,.,TGCAGCGTTACTAGGACCGACAGCTCTGGCTACACCTTC,CSVTRTDSSGYTF
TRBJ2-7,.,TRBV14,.,TGTGCCAGCAGCCAACCAGGGGGGGGCTACGAGCAGTACTTC,CASSQPGGGYEQYF
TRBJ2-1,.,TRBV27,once,TGTGCCAGCAGTTTAGGGGGGTCTTGGGAGCAGTTCTTC,CASSLGGSWEQFF
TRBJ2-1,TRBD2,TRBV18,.,TGTGCCAGCTGGAATAGCGGGGGTGGAAGCTCCTACAATGAGCAGTTCTTC,CASWNSGGGSSYNEQFF
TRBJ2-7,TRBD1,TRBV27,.,TGTGCCAGCAGACACCGTCCGGGACAGCGGCTATACGAGCAGTACTTC,CASRHRPGQRLYEQYF
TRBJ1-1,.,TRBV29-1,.,TGCAGCGTTTTTGTTTTGAACACTGAAGCTTTCTTT,CSVFVLNTEAFF
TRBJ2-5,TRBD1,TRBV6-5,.,TGTGCCAGCAGTTACGTCGGGACAGCAGAGACCCAGTACTTC,CASSYVGTAETQYF